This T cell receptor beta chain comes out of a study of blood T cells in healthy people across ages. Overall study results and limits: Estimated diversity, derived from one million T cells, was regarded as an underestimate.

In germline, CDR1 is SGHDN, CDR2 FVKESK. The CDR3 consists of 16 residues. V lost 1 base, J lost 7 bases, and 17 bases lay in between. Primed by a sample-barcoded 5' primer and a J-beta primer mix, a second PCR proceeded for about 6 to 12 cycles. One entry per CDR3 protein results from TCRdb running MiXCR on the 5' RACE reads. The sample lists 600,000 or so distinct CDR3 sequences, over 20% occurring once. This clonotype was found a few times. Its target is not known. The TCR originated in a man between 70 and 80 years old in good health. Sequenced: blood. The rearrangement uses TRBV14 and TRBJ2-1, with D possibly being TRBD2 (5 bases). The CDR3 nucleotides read TGTGCCAGCAGCCAAGTGAGGGCCTCCGGTTGGAATGAGCAGTTCTTC. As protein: CASSQVRASGWNEQFF.